The present entry profiles one T cell receptor (beta chain) with its context. The table came from immunoSEQ multiplex PCR; TCRdb's copy has only in-frame clones and leaves some out. Here the sample spans 150,000 to 200,000 clones, more than 75% being singletons. Per the germline V gene, CDR1 is MDHEN and CDR2 is SYDVKM. The V and J ends lost 2 bases and 7 bases respectively, with 11 bases between them. The CDR3 spans 14 residues. This sample is part of a study of blood T cell repertoires in COVID-19. The wider study: PBMCs, B-cell-depleted T cells, or T cells were the source of the cDNA or gDNA that made up the material.

The chain combines TRBV28 with TRBJ2-2, with D hard to call. What was sequenced was peripheral blood. The clonotype comes from a man between 18 and 29 years old with COVID-19, enrolled during active disease. DNA of the CDR3: TGTGCCAGCAGTTTAAGGAGTAGCTTCGGGGAGCTGTTTTTT. Translating it yields CASSLRSSFGELFF.